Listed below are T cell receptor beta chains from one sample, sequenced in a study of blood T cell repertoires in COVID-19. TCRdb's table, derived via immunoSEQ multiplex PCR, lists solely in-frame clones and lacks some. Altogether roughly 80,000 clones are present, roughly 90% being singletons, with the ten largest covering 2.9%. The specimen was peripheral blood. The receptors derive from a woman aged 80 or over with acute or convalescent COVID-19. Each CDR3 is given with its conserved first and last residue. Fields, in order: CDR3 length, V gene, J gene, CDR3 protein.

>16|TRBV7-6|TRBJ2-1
CASSLPPPTRLNEQFF
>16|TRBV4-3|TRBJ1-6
CASSLGQGSYNSPLHF
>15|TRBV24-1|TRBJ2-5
CATSDLSRGRETQYF
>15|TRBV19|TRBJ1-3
CASSTDRSSGNTIYF
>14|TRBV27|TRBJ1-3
CASSLSGVGNTIYF
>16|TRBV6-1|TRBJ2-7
CASSEELQPSSYEQYF
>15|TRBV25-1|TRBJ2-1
CASTLSGSSYNEQFF
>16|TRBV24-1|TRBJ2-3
CATSEGTSPATDTQYF
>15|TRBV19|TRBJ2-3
CASSRGLAGADTQYF
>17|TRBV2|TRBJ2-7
CASSVQIGTDLTYEQYF
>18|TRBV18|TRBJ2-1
CASSPPSSGGASYNEQFF
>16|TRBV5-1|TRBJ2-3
CASSAGGGPGTDTQYF
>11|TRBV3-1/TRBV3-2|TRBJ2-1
CASSQSSLQFF
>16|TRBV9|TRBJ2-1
CASSVDPSGGADEQFF
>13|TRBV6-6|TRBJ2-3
CASGDRRTDTQYF
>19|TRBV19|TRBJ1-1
CASNPSRRGLGGLNTEAFF
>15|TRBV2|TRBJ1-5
CASSVLTGEGQPQHF
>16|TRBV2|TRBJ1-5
CASSPGTGFGNQPQHF
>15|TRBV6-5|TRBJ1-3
CASSREVGRGNTIYF
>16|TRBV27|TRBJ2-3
CASSLGSGQRTDTQYF
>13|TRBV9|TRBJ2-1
CASSVVLASEQFF
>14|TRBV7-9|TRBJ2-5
CASSRGGGQETQYF
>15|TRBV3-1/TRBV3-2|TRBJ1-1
CASSQGGGTDTEAFF
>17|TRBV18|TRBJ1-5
CASSPQKGTGVNQPQHF
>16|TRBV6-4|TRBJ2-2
CASSALPSGSTGELFF
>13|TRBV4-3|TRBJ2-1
CASSQDEAQGQFF